The text below deals with one TCR beta chain. Its target is unknown. The data originate from a study of shared clonotypes between healthy human individuals. Overall study findings and caveats: Among non-shared clonotypes, generation probabilities were lower than among those shared by all four donors.

Method: immunoSEQ multiplex PCR; TCRdb's copy keeps in-frame clones and lacks some. The table includes over 1.4 million clones, approximately 97% detected once. Losses at the gene ends were 5 bases for V and 4 bases for J; bases not matched to a gene: 6. CDR3 size: 15 residues. CDR1 MDHEN and CDR2 SYDVKM come from the germline V gene. V and J are TRBV28 and TRBJ1-5; 9 bases match TRBD1. What was sequenced was naive CD4+ T cells sorted from blood. Subset given: CD45RA+ positively selected. The clonotype was recovered from a man aged 25 to 45 in good health. The CDR3 loop reads CASSVAGTGNQPQHF. The CDR3 DNA reads TGTGCCAGCAGTGTCGCCGGGACAGGGAATCAGCCCCAGCATTTT. Using reference TRBV28 and TRBJ1-5 for the parts outside the CDR3, the full variable domain is DVKVTQSSRYLVKRTGEKVFLECVQDMDHENMFWYRQDPGLGLRLIYFSYDVKMKEKGDIPEGYSVSREKKERFSLILESASTNQTSMYLCASSVAGTGNQPQHFGDGTRLSIL.